These 22 T cell receptor beta chains were sequenced from one sample in a study of sequential checkpoint blockade in melanoma. Treatment defined: randomized to nivolumab then ipilimumab (arm A) or the reverse (arm B). Profiling relied on immunoSEQ multiplex PCR, and the TCRdb table lists in-frame clones only, not all of them. The sample lists about 6,100 clones, 20% to 25% occurring once. The specimen was tumor tissue (inferred from file names), collected from a patient given nivolumab and ipilimumab in sequence. Source of these receptors: a human donor with melanoma.

This clone was recorded a few times. The chain recombines TRBV10-3 with TRBJ2-7; 7 bases match TRBD2. This CDR3 spans 14 amino acids. Trimming removed 0 bases from V and 7 bases from J; junction bases left unmatched: 6. CDR1 ENHRY and CDR2 SYGVKD come from the germline V gene. Here the CDR3 reads CAISESGPGREQYF. DNA for the CDR3: TGTGCCATCAGTGAGTCAGGCCCCGGGAGGGAGCAGTACTTC.

The table lists this clone with many counts. This chain connects TRBV6-7 to TRBJ2-7; D uncertain. TRBV6-7 is recorded as an ORF, its role being uncertain. V gave up 8 bases and J gave up 6 bases, with 11 bases separating them. CDR3 length: 11 amino acids. CDR3 nucleotides: TGTGCCAGCGTTCGATTTGCCGAGCAGTACTTC. Protein: CASVRFAEQYF.

The V and J genes are TRBV15 and TRBJ2-1; either TRBD1 or TRBD2 may supply D (5 bases each). The CDR3 spans 14 residues. Trimming removed 4 bases from V and 6 bases from J, with 13 bases in between. Germline CDR1 and CDR2: LNHNV and YYDKDF (reference sequence). The CDR3 DNA reads TGTGCCACCAGCACGCCGGGAAGGGGCAATGAGCAGTTCTTC. It specifies CATSTPGRGNEQFF. Full variable domain (remainder filled in from reference TRBV15 and TRBJ2-1): DAMVIQNPRYQVTQFGKPVTLSCSQTLNHNVMYWYQQKSSQAPKLLFHYYDKDFNNEADTPDNFQSRRPNTSFCFLDIRSPGLGDTAMYLCATSTPGRGNEQFFGPGTRLTVL.

In this sample, this clone is medium-sized. This chain joins TRBV28 and TRBJ1-6, with D unresolved. Trimming left V 3 bases short and J 6 bases short, with 18 bases between. The CDR3 totals 17 residues. Germline V gene data show CDR1 as MDHEN and CDR2 as SYDVKM. The CDR3 DNA follows: TGTGCCAGCAGTTTTCTAGGCGCACAAAAGTTTAATTCACCCCTCCACTTT. It is translated as CASSFLGAQKFNSPLHF.

This clone was found a few times. The J gene is TRBJ1-2, the V gene TRBV9; a possible D gene is TRBD1 (5 bases). V dropped 5 bases and J dropped 7 bases, with 12 bases sitting between them. This CDR3 is 12 amino acids long. Germline values: CDR1 SGDLS, CDR2 YYNGEE. The CDR3 DNA follows: TGTGCCAGCAGTGACCAGGGAATTGGCTACACCTTC. This gives the protein CASSDQGIGYTF.

The chain uses TRBV9 and TRBJ2-7; D is perhaps TRBD1 or TRBD2 (6 bases each). Per the germline V gene, CDR1 is SGDLS and CDR2 is YYNGEE. Deletions cut 3 bases from V and 1 base from J, with 14 bases between. This CDR3 spans 15 amino acids. CDR3 residues: CASSGGTGTSYEQYF. The CDR3 nucleotides read TGTGCCAGCAGCGGGGGGACTGGGACATCCTACGAGCAGTACTTC.

This clone was detected only a few times. V is TRBV6-1 and J is TRBJ2-7, with a possible D match to TRBD1 (5 bases). The CDR3 is 15 amino acids. V lost 0 bases to trimming and J lost 3 bases, with 12 bases between them. From germline, CDR1 is MNHNS and CDR2 SASEGT. The CDR3 sequence: CASSEAPGRGYEQYF. The CDR3 region has the DNA TGTGCCAGCAGTGAAGCACCTGGTAGGGGCTACGAGCAGTACTTC.

This clone was detected only a few times. The chain combines TRBV6-8 with TRBJ1-6; D is uncertain. The V gene's germline CDR1 is MNHGY and CDR2 SAAAGT. The ends were cut back, 10 bases at V and 6 bases at J, with 13 bases in the middle. There are 13 residues in the CDR3. CDR3 residues: CAIWDRGNSPLHF. CDR3 bases: TGTGCCATCTGGGATCGTGGTAATTCACCCCTCCACTTT.

This clone was observed a few times. J is TRBJ1-2 and V is TRBV18; no definite D call. The CDR3 sequence is 19 residues long. V was pared by 3 bases and J by 8 bases, with 31 bases between. CDR1 is KGHSH, CDR2 LQKENI, per germline. The CDR3 region has the DNA TGTGCCAGCTCACCCCCATTAGCCCGTCCCTTGCAATTTGCTAAGGGCTACACCTTC. It specifies CASSPPLARPLQFAKGYTF. Full variable domain (outside the CDR3, taken from reference TRBV18 and TRBJ1-2): NAGVMQNPRHLVRRRGQEARLRCSPMKGHSHVYWYRQLPEEGLKFMVYLQKENIIDESGMPKERFSAEFPKEGPSILRIQQVVRGDSAAYFCASSPPLARPLQFAKGYTFGSGTRLTVV.

This clone was counted at least ten times. V usage is TRBV11-3 and J usage is TRBJ2-7; D could derive from TRBD1 or TRBD2 (6 bases each). Germline V CDR1 and CDR2: SGHNT, YENEEA. V dropped 3 bases and J dropped 5 bases, with 20 bases sitting between them. The CDR3 is 16 residues long. For the CDR3, the DNA is TGTGCCAGCAGCTTGCTGCGAGGGGGGAGGTCCCACGAGCAGTACTTC. Translation gives CASSLLRGGRSHEQYF.

The V call is TRBV25-1, the J call TRBJ2-2; TRBD1 agrees at 11 bases. Germline assignment: CDR1 MGHDK and CDR2 SYGVNS. CDR3 length: 17 residues. The V and J ends lost 4 bases and 1 base, in that order; junction bases with no gene match: 5. The CDR3 region has the DNA TGTGCCAGCAGTGCGGGACAGGGGGTCCTGAACACCGGGGAGCTGTTTTTT. Its translation: CASSAGQGVLNTGELFF.

The sample holds a few counts of this clone. The chain recombines TRBV2 with TRBJ2-3; D may be TRBD1 (5 bases). V was shortened by 2 bases and J by 7 bases, with 13 bases between the two germline ends. Germline V CDR1 and CDR2: SNHLY, FYNNEI. This CDR3 has 14 residues. The CDR3 loop is CASSETRTKNTQYF. CDR3 in DNA: TGTGCCAGCAGTGAAACCCGGACAAAAAATACGCAGTATTTT.

The V call is TRBV19, the J call TRBJ1-4, with 9 bases identical to TRBD1. This CDR3 has 15 amino acids. The germline CDR1 and CDR2 sequences are LNHDA and SQIVND (reference sequence). V shed 7 bases and J 5 bases; nucleotides not matched to a gene: 8. The CDR3 sequence is CASTLTGTGNEKLFF. The CDR3 region has the DNA TGTGCCAGTACCCTCACCGGGACAGGGAATGAAAAACTGTTTTTT.

In its sample, this clone was seen many times. A junction boundary mismatches the germline segment, possibly from a read error. The V and J genes are TRBV11-3 and TRBJ1-2; D unresolved. This CDR3 comprises 15 residues. Germline assignment: CDR1 SGHNT and CDR2 YENEEA. The CDR3 is CASSPWRANSPGYTF. The CDR3 DNA is TGTGCTAGCAGCCCCTGGCGGGCAAATTCCCCTGGCTACACCTTC.

This clone was found a few times. The chain combines TRBV7-5 with TRBJ2-2. TRBV7-5 is a known pseudogene. The CDR3 totals 14 residues. CDR3: CASSSLEGTGELFF. The CDR3 DNA follows: TGTGCCAGCAGCTCACTCGAAGGTACCGGGGAGCTGTTTTTT.

The CDR3: CASKIPTGQGAHTEAFF. In DNA form, the CDR3 reads TGTGCCAGCAAGATACCCACCGGACAGGGGGCACACACTGAAGCTTTCTTT. This chain connects TRBV27 to TRBJ1-1; 11 bases agree with TRBD1. This CDR3 has 17 residues. Looked up from germline, CDR1 is MNHEY and CDR2 is SMNVEV (reference sequence). The V segment lost 7 bases and the J segment 3 bases; nucleotides outside the gene matches: 13.

The chain recombines TRBV11-3 with TRBJ2-3; TRBD2 aligns across 8 bases. There are 16 residues in the CDR3. Germline V gene data show CDR1 as SGHNT and CDR2 as YENEEA. V lost 4 bases to trimming and J lost 1 base; unmatched junction nucleotides: 7. The CDR3, as DNA: TGTGCCAGCAGCTCCATGAGCGGGGGTCGCACAGATACGCAGTATTTT. This gives the protein CASSSMSGGRTDTQYF.

The CDR3 reads CASSRTGTTALGEQFF. The CDR3 bases are TGTGCCAGCAGCCGAACCGGGACCACGGCACTGGGTGAGCAGTTCTTC. V is TRBV11-3 and J is TRBJ2-1, with D perhaps TRBD1 or TRBD2 (5 bases each). CDR3 length equals 16 residues. Germline assignment: CDR1 SGHNT and CDR2 YENEEA. Trimming removed 5 bases from V and 9 bases from J, with 23 bases in between.

The rearrangement links TRBV14 to TRBJ2-1, with D hard to call. Per germline, CDR1 SGHDN and CDR2 FVKESK. This CDR3 has 16 amino acids. Trimming cost V 3 bases and J 7 bases, with 19 bases left between them. CDR3 protein: CASSQRLGYRLNEQFF. CDR3 in DNA: TGTGCCAGCAGCCAGAGATTGGGGTACCGGTTGAATGAGCAGTTCTTC.

This clone has more than one count but fewer than ten. The CDR3 DNA sequence: TGTGCCAGCAGCTTAGTCCCCCTAGCGACTCTTGGGGCCACAGATACGCAGTATTTT. Protein: CASSLVPLATLGATDTQYF. The genes are TRBV11-3 and TRBJ2-3; a weak D match, TRBD2 (6 bases). In germline, CDR1 is SGHNT, CDR2 YENEEA. This CDR3 has 19 residues. V lost 1 base, J lost 2 bases, and 22 bases lay in between.

This clone has more than one count but fewer than ten. This chain links TRBV15 with TRBJ2-2, with D tentatively TRBD1 (5 bases). V was trimmed by 1 base and J by 3 bases, leaving 9 bases between them. This CDR3 is built from 15 residues. Germline V lookup: CDR1 LNHNV, CDR2 YYDKDF (reference sequence). CDR3: CATSRVGHHTGELFF. The CDR3 region has the DNA TGTGCCACCAGCAGAGTGGGGCACCACACCGGGGAGCTGTTTTTT.

This clone was seen a handful of times. The rearrangement joins TRBV19 to TRBJ1-3; D perhaps matches TRBD1 (6 bases). The V and J ends lost 6 bases and 0 bases respectively, with 6 bases between them. CDR1 is LNHDA and CDR2 is SQIVND in the germline V gene (reference sequence). CDR3 length: 13 residues. The DNA for the CDR3 is TGTGCCAGTAGGGACAGCTCTGGAAACACCATATATTTT. It yields the protein CASRDSSGNTIYF.